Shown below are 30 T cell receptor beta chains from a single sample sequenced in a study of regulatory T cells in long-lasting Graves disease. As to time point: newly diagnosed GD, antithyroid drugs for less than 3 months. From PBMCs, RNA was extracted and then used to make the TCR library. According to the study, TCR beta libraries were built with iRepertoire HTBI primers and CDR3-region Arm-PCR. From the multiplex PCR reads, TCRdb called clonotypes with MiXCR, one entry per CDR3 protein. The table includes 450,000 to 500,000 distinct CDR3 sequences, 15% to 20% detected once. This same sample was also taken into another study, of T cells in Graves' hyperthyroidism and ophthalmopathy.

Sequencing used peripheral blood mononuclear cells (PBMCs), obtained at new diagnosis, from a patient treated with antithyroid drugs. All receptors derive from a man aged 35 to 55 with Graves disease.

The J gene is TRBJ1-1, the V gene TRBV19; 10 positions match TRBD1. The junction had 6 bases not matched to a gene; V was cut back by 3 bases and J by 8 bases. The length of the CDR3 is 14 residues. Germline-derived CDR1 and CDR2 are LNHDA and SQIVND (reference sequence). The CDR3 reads CASSMGQGRTEAFF. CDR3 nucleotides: TGTGCCAGTAGTATGGGACAGGGGAGGACCGAAGCTTTCTTT. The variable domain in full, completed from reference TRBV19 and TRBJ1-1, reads DGGITQSPKYLFRKEGQNVTLSCEQNLNHDAMYWYRQDPGQGLRLIYYSQIVNDFQKGDIAEGYSVSREKKESFPLTVTSAQKNPTAFYLCASSMGQGRTEAFFGQGTRLTVV.

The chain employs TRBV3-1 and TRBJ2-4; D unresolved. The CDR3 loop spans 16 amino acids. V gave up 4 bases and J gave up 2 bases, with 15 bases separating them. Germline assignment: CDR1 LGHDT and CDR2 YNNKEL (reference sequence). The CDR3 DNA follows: TGTGCCAGCAGCCTCGCGGTTGAAGCTACCAAAAACATTCAGTACTTC. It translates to CASSLAVEATKNIQYF.

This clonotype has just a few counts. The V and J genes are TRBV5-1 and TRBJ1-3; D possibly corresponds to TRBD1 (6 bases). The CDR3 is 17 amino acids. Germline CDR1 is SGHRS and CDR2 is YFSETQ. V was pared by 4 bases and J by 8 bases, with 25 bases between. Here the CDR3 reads CASSNSPGTIAGDTIYF. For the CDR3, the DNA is TGCGCCAGCAGCAACAGTCCCGGGACAATTGCCGGGGACACCATATATTTT.

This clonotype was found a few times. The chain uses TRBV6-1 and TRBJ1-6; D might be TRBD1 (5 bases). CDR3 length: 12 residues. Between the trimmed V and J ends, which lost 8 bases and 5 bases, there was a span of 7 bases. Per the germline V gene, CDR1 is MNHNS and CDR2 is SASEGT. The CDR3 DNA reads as TGTGCCAGCGACAGAGATAATTCACCCCTCCACTTT. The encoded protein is CASDRDNSPLHF.

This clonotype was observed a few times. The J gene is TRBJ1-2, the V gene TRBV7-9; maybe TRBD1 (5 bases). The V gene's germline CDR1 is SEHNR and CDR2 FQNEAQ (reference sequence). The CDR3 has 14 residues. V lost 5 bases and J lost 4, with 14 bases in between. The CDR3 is CASSASGGAYGYTF. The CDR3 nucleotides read TGTGCCAGCAGCGCCAGTGGGGGAGCCTATGGCTACACCTTC.

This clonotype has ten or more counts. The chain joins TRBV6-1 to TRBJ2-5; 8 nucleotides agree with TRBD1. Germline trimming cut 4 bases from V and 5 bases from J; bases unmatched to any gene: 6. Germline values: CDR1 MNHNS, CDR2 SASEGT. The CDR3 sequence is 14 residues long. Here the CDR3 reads CASSVSGGRETQYF. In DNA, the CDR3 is TGTGCCAGCAGTGTTTCAGGGGGCAGGGAGACCCAGTACTTC.

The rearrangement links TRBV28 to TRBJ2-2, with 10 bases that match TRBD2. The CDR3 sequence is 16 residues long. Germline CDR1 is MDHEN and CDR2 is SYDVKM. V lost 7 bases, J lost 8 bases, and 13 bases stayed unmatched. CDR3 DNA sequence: TGTGCCAGCACCTCGACAAGGGCTAGCGGGAGAGGGGAGCTGTTTTTT. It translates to CASTSTRASGRGELFF.

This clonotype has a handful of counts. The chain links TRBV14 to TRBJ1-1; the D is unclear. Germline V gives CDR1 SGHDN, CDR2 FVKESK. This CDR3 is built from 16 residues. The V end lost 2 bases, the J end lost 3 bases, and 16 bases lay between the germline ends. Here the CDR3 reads CASSQYPRQKDTEAFF. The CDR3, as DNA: TGTGCCAGCAGCCAATATCCGAGGCAAAAGGACACTGAAGCTTTCTTT.

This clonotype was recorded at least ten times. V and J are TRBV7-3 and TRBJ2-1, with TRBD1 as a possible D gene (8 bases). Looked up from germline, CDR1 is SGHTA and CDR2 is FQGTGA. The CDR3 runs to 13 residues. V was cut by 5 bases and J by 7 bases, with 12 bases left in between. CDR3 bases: TGTGCCAGCAGCCACAGGGGGGGAAATGAGCAGTTCTTC. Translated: CASSHRGGNEQFF.

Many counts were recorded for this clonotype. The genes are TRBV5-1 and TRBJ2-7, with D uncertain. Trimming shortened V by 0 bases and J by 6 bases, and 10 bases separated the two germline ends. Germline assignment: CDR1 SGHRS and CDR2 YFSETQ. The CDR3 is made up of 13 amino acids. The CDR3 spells CASSLAKGFEQYF. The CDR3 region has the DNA TGCGCCAGCAGCTTGGCGAAGGGATTCGAGCAGTACTTC.

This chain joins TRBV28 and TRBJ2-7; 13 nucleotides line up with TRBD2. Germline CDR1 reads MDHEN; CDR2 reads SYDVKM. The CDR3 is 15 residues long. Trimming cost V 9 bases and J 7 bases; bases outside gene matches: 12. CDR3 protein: CASGPTSGRAEEQYF. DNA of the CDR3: TGTGCCAGTGGTCCAACTAGCGGGAGGGCCGAAGAGCAGTACTTC.

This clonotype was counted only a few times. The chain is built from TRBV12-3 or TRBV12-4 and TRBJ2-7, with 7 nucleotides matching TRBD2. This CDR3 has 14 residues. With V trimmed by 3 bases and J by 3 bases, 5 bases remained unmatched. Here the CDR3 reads CASSFGGRNYEQYF. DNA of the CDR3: TGTGCCAGCAGTTTTGGCGGGAGAAACTACGAGCAGTACTTC.

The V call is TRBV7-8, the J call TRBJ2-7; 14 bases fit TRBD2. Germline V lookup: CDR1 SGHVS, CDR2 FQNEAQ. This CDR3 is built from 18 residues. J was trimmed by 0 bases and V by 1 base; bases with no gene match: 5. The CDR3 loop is CASSLVPGLAGGSYEQYF. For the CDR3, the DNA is TGTGCCAGCAGCTTAGTTCCAGGACTAGCGGGAGGCTCCTACGAGCAGTACTTC.

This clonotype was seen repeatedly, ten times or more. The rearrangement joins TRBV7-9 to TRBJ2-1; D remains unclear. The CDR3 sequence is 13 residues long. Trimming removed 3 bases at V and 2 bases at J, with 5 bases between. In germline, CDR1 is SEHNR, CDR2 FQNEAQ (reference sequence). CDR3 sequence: CASSLATYNEQFF. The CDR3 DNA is TGTGCCAGCAGCTTGGCCACCTACAATGAGCAGTTCTTC.

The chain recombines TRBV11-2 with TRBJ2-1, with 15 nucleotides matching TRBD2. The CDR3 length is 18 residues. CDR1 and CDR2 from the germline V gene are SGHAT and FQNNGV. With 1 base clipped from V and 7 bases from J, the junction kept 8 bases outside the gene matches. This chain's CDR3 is CASSLVGTSGRPANEQFF. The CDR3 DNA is TGTGCCAGCAGCTTAGTAGGGACTAGCGGGAGGCCCGCAAATGAGCAGTTCTTC.

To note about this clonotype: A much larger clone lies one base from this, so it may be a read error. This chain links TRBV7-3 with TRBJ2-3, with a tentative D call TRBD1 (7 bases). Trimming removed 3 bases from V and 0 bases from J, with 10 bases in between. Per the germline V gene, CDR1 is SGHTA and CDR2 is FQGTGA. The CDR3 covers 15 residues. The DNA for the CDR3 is TGTGCCAGCAGCTTCGCGGGACAGAGCACAGATACGCAGTATTTT. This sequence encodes CASSFAGQSTDTQYF.

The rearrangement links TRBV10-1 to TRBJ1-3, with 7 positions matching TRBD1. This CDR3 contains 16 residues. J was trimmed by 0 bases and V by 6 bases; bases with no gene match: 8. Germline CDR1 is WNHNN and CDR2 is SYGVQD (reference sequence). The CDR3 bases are TGCGCCAGCAGCCGCGAGGGGGCCGGCTCTGGAAACACCATATATTTT. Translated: CASSREGAGSGNTIYF.

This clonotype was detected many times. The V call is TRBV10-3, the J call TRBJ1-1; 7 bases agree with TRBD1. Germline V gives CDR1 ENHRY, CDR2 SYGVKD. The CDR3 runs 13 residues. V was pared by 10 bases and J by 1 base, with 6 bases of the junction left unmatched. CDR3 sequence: CANKQGTNTEAFF. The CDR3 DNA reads TGTGCCAACAAACAGGGGACGAACACTGAAGCTTTCTTT.

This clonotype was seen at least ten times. The CDR3 bases are TGTGCCATCAGTGAGTCGGGACAGGGCGCCAGCGGGATTTACGAGCAGTACTTC. Translation gives CAISESGQGASGIYEQYF. The gene calls are TRBV10-3 and TRBJ2-7; 9 bases map to TRBD1. With 0 bases clipped from V and 4 bases from J, the junction kept 13 bases outside the gene matches. The CDR3 is 18 residues long. Germline V lookup: CDR1 ENHRY, CDR2 SYGVKD.

The CDR3 protein is CASSETQGQWPQHF. CDR3 in DNA: TGTGCCAGCAGTGAAACACAGGGTCAATGGCCCCAGCATTTT. The chain uses TRBV2 and TRBJ1-5, with a tentative D call TRBD1 (6 bases). This CDR3 is built from 14 residues. Germline CDR1 and CDR2: SNHLY and FYNNEI. V was trimmed by 2 bases and J by 9 bases, leaving 14 bases between them.

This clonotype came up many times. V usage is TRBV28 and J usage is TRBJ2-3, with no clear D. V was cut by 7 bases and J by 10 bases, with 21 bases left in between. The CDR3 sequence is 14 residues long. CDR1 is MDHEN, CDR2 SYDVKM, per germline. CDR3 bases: TGTGCCAGCACCCCGGGCCCTGGGCTCAGTTCGCAGTATTTT. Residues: CASTPGPGLSSQYF.

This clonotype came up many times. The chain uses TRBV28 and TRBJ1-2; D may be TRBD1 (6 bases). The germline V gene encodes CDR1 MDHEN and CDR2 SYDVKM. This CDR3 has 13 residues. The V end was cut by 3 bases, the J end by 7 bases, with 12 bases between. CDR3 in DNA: TGTGCCAGCAGTTTTTTGGGGGGCGCTGGCTACACCTTC. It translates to CASSFLGGAGYTF.

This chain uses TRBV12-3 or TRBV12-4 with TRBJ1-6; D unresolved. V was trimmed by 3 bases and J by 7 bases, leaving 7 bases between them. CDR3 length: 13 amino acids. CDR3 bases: TGTGCCAGCAGTTTGGGCACCAATTCACCCCTCCACTTT. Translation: CASSLGTNSPLHF.

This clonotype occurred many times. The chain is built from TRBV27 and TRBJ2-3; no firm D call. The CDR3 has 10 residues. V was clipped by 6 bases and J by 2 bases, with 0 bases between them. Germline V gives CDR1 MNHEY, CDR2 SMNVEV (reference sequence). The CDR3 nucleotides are TGTGCCAGCAGCACAGATACGCAGTATTTT. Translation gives CASSTDTQYF.

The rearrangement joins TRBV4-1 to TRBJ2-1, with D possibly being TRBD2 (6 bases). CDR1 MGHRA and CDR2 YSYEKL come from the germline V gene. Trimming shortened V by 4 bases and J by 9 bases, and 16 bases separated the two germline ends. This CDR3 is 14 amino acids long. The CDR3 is CASSPPGDRGEQFF. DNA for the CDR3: TGCGCCAGCAGCCCCCCGGGAGATCGCGGTGAGCAGTTCTTC.

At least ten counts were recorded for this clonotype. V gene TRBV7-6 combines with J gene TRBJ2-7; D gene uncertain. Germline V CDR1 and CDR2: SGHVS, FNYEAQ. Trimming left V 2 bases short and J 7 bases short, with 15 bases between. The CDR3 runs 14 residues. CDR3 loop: CASSLWTGVGEQYF. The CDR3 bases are TGTGCCAGCAGCTTATGGACGGGTGTGGGGGAGCAGTACTTC. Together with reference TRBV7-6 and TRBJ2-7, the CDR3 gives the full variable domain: GAGVSQSPRYKVTKRGQDVALRCDPISGHVSLYWYRQALGQGPEFLTYFNYEAQQDKSGLPNDRFSAERPEGSISTLTIQRTEQRDSAMYRCASSLWTGVGEQYFGPGTRLTVT.

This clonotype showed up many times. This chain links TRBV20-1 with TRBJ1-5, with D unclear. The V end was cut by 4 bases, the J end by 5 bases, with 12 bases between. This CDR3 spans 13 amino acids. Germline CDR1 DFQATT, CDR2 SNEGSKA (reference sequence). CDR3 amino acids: CSATGNNDQPQHF. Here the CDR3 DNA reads TGCAGTGCTACCGGGAACAATGATCAGCCCCAGCATTTT.

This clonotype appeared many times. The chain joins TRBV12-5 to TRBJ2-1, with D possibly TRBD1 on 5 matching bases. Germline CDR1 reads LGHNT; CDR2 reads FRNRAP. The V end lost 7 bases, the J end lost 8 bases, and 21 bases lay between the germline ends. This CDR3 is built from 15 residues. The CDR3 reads CASVTSMDNWHEQFF. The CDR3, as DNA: TGTGCTAGTGTTACGTCCATGGACAATTGGCATGAGCAGTTCTTC.

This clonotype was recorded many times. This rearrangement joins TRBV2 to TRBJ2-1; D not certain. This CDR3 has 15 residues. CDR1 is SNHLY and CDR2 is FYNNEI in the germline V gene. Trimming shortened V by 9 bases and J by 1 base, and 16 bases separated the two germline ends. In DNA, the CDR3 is TGTGCCAGTTTCTTAGGCTCTTTTTCCTACAATGAGCAGTTCTTC. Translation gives CASFLGSFSYNEQFF.

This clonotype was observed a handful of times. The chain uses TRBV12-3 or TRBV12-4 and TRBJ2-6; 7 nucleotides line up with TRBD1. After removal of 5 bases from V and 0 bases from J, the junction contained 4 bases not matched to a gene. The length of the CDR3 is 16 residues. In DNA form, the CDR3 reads TGTGCCAGCAGTCGGACAGGAGGCTCTGGGGCCAACGTCCTGACTTTC. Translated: CASSRTGGSGANVLTF.